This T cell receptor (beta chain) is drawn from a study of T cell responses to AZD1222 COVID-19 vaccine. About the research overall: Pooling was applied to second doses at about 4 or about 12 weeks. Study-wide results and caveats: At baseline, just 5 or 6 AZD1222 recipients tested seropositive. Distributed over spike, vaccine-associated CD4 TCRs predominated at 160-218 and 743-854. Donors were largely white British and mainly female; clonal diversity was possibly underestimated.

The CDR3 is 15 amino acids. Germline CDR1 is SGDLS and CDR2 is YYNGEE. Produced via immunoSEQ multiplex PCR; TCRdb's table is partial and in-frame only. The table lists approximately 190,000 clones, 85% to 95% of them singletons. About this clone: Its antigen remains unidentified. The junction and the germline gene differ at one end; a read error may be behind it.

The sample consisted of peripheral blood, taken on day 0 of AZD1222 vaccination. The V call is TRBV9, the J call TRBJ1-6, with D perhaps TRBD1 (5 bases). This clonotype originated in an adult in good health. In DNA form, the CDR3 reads TGTGCCAGCAGCGTAGAGCAGGGATTGTTATCACCCCTCTACTTT. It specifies CASSVEQGLLSPLYF.